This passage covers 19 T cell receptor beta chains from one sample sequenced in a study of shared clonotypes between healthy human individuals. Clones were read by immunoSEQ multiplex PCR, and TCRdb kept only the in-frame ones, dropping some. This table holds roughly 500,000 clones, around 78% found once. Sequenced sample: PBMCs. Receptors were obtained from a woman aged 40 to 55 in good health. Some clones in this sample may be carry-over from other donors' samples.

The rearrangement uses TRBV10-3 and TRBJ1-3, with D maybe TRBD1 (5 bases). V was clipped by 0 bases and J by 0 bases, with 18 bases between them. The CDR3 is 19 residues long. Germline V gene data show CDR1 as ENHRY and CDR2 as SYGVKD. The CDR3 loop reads CAISESRFRTTSSGNTIYF. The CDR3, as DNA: TGTGCCATCAGTGAGTCGAGGTTTCGGACAACTAGCTCTGGAAACACCATATATTTT.

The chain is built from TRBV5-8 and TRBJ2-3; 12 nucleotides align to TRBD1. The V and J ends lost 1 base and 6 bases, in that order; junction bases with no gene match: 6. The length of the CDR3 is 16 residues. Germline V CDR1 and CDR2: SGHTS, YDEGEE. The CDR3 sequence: CASSLLGQGAMDTQYF. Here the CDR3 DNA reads TGTGCCAGCAGCTTGTTGGGACAGGGGGCTATGGATACGCAGTATTTT.

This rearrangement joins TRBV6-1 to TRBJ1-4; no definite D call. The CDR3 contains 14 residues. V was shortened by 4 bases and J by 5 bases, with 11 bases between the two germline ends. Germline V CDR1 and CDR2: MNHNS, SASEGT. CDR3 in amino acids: CASSGSGTNEKLFF. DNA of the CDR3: TGTGCCAGCAGTGGTTCGGGAACCAATGAAAAACTGTTTTTT.

DNA of the CDR3: TGTGCCAGTAGTATGTCTCCCCCTCGACTAGCGGGCTACGAGCAGTACTTC. It encodes CASSMSPPRLAGYEQYF. The V gene is TRBV19, the J gene TRBJ2-7; 10 positions match TRBD2. The CDR3 covers 17 residues. Germline V gene sequence: CDR1 LNHDA, CDR2 SQIVND (reference sequence). V was pared by 3 bases and J by 3 bases, with 11 bases of the junction left unmatched.

In nucleotides, the CDR3 is TGTGCCAGCAGTTTAGGGACAGGGGCCTCTGGCTACACCTTC. Translated, it gives CASSLGTGASGYTF. The V call is TRBV27, the J call TRBJ1-2, with 10 bases aligning to TRBD1. The CDR3 totals 14 residues. V gave up 2 bases and J gave up 7 bases; unmatched junction bases: 4. Germline V CDR1 and CDR2: MNHEY, SMNVEV (reference sequence).

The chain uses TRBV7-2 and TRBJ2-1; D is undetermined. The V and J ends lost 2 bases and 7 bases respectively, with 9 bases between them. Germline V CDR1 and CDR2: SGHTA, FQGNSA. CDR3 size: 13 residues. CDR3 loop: CASSLNLANEQFF. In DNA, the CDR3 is TGTGCCAGCAGCTTAAACTTAGCAAATGAGCAGTTCTTC.

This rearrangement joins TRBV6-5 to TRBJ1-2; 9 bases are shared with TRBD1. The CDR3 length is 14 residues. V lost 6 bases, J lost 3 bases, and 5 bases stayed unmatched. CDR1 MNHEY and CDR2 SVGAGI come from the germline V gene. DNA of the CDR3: TGTGCCAGCAGATTACAGGGGGCGGACTATGGCTACACCTTC. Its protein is CASRLQGADYGYTF.

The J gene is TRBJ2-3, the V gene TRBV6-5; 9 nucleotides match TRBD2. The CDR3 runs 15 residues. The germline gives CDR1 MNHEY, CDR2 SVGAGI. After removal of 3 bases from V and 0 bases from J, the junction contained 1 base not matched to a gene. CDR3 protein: CASSYLAGSTDTQYF. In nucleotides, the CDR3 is TGTGCCAGCAGTTATCTAGCGGGAAGCACAGATACGCAGTATTTT.

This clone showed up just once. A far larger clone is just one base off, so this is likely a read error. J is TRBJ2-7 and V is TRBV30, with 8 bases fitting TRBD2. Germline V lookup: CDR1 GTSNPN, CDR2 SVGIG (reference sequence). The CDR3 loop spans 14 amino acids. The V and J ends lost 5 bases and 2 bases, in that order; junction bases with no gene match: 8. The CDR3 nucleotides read TGTGCCTGGGGGCGGGGGGTAAGCACCTACGAGCAGTACTTC. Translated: CAWGRGVSTYEQYF.

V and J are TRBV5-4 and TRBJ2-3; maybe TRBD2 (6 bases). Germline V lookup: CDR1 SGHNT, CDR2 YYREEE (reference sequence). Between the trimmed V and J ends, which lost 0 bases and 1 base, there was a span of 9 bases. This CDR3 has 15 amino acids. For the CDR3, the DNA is TGTGCCAGCAGCTTGGGGGGCGGGGGCACAGATACGCAGTATTTT. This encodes CASSLGGGGTDTQYF.

CDR3 region: CASSWEGPQNQPQHF. As DNA, the CDR3 is TGTGCCAGCAGCTGGGAGGGGCCCCAAAATCAGCCCCAGCATTTT. This chain connects TRBV11-2 to TRBJ1-5, with a weak D call TRBD1 (5 bases). Germline CDR1 is SGHAT and CDR2 is FQNNGV. V lost 4 bases, J lost 4 bases, and 14 bases lay in between. The CDR3 covers 15 residues.

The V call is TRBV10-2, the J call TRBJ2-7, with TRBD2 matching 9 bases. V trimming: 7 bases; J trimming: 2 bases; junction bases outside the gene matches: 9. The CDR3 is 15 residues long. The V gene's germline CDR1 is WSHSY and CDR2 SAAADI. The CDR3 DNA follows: TGCGCCAGCACCACTCCAGCGGGAGGCCCCTACGAGCAGTACTTC. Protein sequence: CASTTPAGGPYEQYF.

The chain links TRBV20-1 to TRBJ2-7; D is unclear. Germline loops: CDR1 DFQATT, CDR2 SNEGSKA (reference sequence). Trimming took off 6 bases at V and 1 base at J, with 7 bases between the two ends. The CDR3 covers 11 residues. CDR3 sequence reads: CSAAPSYEQYF. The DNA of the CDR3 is TGCAGTGCCGCGCCATCCTACGAGCAGTACTTC.

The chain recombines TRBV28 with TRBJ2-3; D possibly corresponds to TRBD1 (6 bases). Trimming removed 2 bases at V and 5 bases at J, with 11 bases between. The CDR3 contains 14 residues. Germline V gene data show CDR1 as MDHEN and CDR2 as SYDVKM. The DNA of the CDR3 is TGTGCCAGCAGTTTAGGGGGCCAAATAGATACGCAGTATTTT. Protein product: CASSLGGQIDTQYF. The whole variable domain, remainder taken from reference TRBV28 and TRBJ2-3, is DVKVTQSSRYLVKRTGEKVFLECVQDMDHENMFWYRQDPGLGLRLIYFSYDVKMKEKGDIPEGYSVSREKKERFSLILESASTNQTSMYLCASSLGGQIDTQYFGPGTRLTVL.

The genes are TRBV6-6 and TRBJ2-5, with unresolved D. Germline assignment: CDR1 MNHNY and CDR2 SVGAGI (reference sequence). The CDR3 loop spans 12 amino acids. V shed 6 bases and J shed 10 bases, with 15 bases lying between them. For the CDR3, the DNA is TGTGCCAGCAGCCCCTCCACGGAACACCAGTACTTC. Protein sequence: CASSPSTEHQYF.

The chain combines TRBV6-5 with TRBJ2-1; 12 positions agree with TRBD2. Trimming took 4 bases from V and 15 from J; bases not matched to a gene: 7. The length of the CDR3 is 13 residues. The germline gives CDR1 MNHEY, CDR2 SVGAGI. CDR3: CASSFATSGSRFF. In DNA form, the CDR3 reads TGTGCCAGCAGTTTCGCGACTAGCGGGAGTCGGTTCTTC.

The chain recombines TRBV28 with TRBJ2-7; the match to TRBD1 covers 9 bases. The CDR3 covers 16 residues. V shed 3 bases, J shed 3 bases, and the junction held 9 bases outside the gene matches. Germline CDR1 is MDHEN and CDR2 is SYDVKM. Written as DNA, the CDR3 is TGTGCCAGCAGTTTGGTAACCGGGACAGGGTTCTACGAGCAGTACTTC. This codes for CASSLVTGTGFYEQYF.

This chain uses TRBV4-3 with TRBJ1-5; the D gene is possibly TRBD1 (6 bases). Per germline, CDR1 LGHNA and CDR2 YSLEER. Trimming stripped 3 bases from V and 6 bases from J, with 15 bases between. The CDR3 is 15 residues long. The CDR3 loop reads CASSQGGAPGQPQHF. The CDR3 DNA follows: TGCGCCAGCAGCCAGGGGGGGGCCCCGGGTCAGCCCCAGCATTTT.

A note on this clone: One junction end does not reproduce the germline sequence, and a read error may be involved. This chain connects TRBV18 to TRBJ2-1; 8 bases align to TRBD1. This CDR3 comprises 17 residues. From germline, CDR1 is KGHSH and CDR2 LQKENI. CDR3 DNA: TGTGCCAGCTCTCCACCGACAGGGGCAGCGGACTACAATGAGCAGTTCTTC. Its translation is CASSPPTGAADYNEQFF. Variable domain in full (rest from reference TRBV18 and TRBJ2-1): NAGVMQNPRHLVRRRGQEARLRCSPMKGHSHVYWYRQLPEEGLKFMVYLQKENIIDESGMPKERFSAEFPKEGPSILRIQQVVRGDSAAYFCASSPPTGAADYNEQFFGPGTRLTVL.